These 13 T cell receptor beta chains were sequenced from one sample in a study of identical twins (dated by TCRdb to 2016 to 2017). The receptor library was made with 5' RACE. Instrument on record: Illumina HiSeq 2000. In TCRdb, the public reads were trimmed at Q25 with fastp and aligned with MiXCR, with productive beta chains retained. Each entry merges the rows of one CDR3 protein and shows their most common DNA and genes. The sample table lists a few hundred thousand distinct CDR3 sequences, approximately 9.6% of them with a count of one. In total, the top ten clones hold around 3.2% of the sample. These data were likewise used in another study, on yellow fever vaccine responses in identical twins.

The sequencing input was PBMCs. Source of these receptors: a woman aged 18-29 years in good health.

The CDR3 coding sequence is TGCAGCGTTGGGCTAGCGGGAAATGAGCAGTTCTTC. This translates into CSVGLAGNEQFF. This chain connects TRBV29-1 to TRBJ2-1, with 9 bases that match TRBD2. The CDR3 runs to 12 residues. V was clipped by 4 bases and J by 7 bases; unmatched bases: 2. Germline CDR1 is SQVTM and CDR2 is ANQGSEA.

There are a few counts of this clonotype. The V gene is TRBV16, the J gene TRBJ2-1; D remains unclear. The V end lost 4 bases, the J end lost 9 bases, and 10 bases lay between the germline ends. CDR1 and CDR2 from the germline V gene are KGHSY and FQNENV. CDR3 size: 12 residues. The CDR3 reads CASSPGPSEQFF. CDR3 sequence (DNA): TGTGCCAGCAGCCCGGGCCCCAGTGAGCAGTTCTTC.

The V call is TRBV5-1, the J call TRBJ2-2, with 15 positions matching TRBD2. The CDR3 runs to 16 residues. The germline V gene has CDR1 SGHRS and CDR2 YFSETQ. The V and J ends lost 7 bases and 4 bases, in that order; junction bases with no gene match: 5. The DNA for the CDR3 is TGCGCCAGCGGCGGACTAGCGGGAGGGAGCACCGGGGAGCTGTTTTTT. Its translation is CASGGLAGGSTGELFF.

This clonotype has a count of ten or more. The rearrangement links TRBV29-1 to TRBJ2-7, with TRBD1 as a possible D gene (6 bases). Per the germline V gene, CDR1 is SQVTM and CDR2 is ANQGSEA. Between the trimmed V and J ends, which lost 4 bases and 2 bases, there was a span of 15 bases. CDR3 size: 14 residues. The CDR3 sequence: CSVGWTAPTYEQYF. In DNA, the CDR3 is TGCAGCGTTGGTTGGACAGCCCCTACCTACGAGCAGTACTTC.

In this sample, this clonotype turned up many times. The chain is built from TRBV28 and TRBJ1-3; no firm D call. Germline lookup yields CDR1 MDHEN and CDR2 SYDVKM. The CDR3 loop spans 13 amino acids. Trimming pared 8 bases from V and 0 bases from J, leaving 8 bases between. The CDR3 loop reads CASGSVSGNTIYF. The CDR3 DNA reads as TGTGCCAGCGGGTCCGTCTCTGGAAACACCATATATTTT.

A few counts support this clonotype. The V and J genes are TRBV7-2 and TRBJ2-1, with a tentative D call TRBD2 (5 bases). There are 16 residues in the CDR3. Between the trimmed V and J ends, which lost 4 bases and 10 bases, there was a span of 23 bases. The germline gives CDR1 SGHTA, CDR2 FQGNSA. The CDR3 region is CASSSRVAPLKLEQFF. CDR3 sequence (DNA): TGTGCCAGCAGCTCCCGGGTAGCGCCCCTGAAGTTAGAGCAGTTCTTC. The whole variable domain, remainder taken from reference TRBV7-2 and TRBJ2-1, is GAGVSQSPSNKVTEKGKDVELRCDPISGHTALYWYRQSLGQGLEFLIYFQGNSAPDKSGLPSDRFSAERTGGSVSTLTIQRTQQEDSAVYLCASSSRVAPLKLEQFFGPGTRLTVL.

This chain joins TRBV7-6 and TRBJ2-2; tentatively, D is TRBD1 (6 bases). Germline lookup yields CDR1 SGHVS and CDR2 FNYEAQ. This CDR3 region has 14 residues. Trimming pared 5 bases from V and 2 bases from J, leaving 9 bases between. Here the CDR3 reads CASSPGHNTGELFF. The CDR3 coding sequence is TGTGCCAGCAGCCCGGGACACAACACCGGGGAGCTGTTTTTT.

This clonotype was observed many times. The V gene is TRBV15, the J gene TRBJ1-6, with D perhaps matching TRBD1 (5 bases). V dropped 0 bases and J dropped 6 bases, with 9 bases sitting between them. Per germline, CDR1 LNHNV and CDR2 YYDKDF (reference sequence). The CDR3 spans 15 residues. In DNA, the CDR3 is TGTGCCACCAGCAGAGAGGGGCTGTTTAATTCACCCCTCCACTTT. Amino acids: CATSREGLFNSPLHF. Based on the CDR3 plus reference TRBV15 and TRBJ1-6, the full variable domain is DAMVIQNPRYQVTQFGKPVTLSCSQTLNHNVMYWYQQKSSQAPKLLFHYYDKDFNNEADTPDNFQSRRPNTSFCFLDIRSPGLGDTAMYLCATSREGLFNSPLHFGNGTRLTVT.

This clonotype came up a few times. The V call is TRBV4-2, the J call TRBJ2-3; TRBD2 might be the D (7 bases). Trimming left V 1 base short and J 4 bases short, with 15 bases between. Germline V gene data show CDR1 as LGHNA and CDR2 as YNFKEQ. There are 16 residues in the CDR3. In DNA, the CDR3 is TGTGCCAGCAGCCAAGGCGGGGGAGGGGGTGCAGATACGCAGTATTTT. It specifies CASSQGGGGGADTQYF.

The chain recombines TRBV20-1 with TRBJ2-1; possibly TRBD2 for D (6 bases). Germline CDR1 and CDR2: DFQATT and SNEGSKA (reference sequence). The CDR3 totals 17 residues. The germline V and J ends were trimmed by 5 bases and 6 bases, with 26 bases remaining between them. Here the CDR3 DNA reads TGCAGTGCTCAACCCGCCCTAGTAGCGGCATTTTCCAATGAGCAGTTCTTC. Translating gives CSAQPALVAAFSNEQFF.

As concerns this clonotype: This sequence may be a read error, since a much larger clone differs from it by one base. V and J are TRBV7-8 and TRBJ2-3; D remains unclear. This CDR3 contains 14 residues. Germline V gives CDR1 SGHVS, CDR2 FQNEAQ. Between the trimmed V and J ends, which lost 5 bases and 5 bases, there was a span of 14 bases. CDR3 amino acids: CASSPLGLGDTQYF. CDR3 nucleotides: TGTGCCAGCAGCCCTCTAGGGCTGGGAGATACGCAGTATTTT.

This clonotype was seen repeatedly, ten times or more. The chain employs TRBV5-1 and TRBJ2-5; 9 bases are a match to TRBD1. V was clipped by 0 bases and J by 4 bases; unmatched bases: 4. CDR3 length: 15 residues. Germline assignment: CDR1 SGHRS and CDR2 YFSETQ. In DNA, the CDR3 is TGCGCCAGCAGCTTGGCGGGACAGGGCGGAGAGACCCAGTACTTC. It codes for CASSLAGQGGETQYF.

There are a few counts of this clonotype. A much larger clone lies a single base off, so this may be a read error. The chain recombines TRBV27 with TRBJ1-1; possibly TRBD1 for D (6 bases). The CDR3 has 13 amino acids. CDR1 is MNHEY, CDR2 SMNVEV, per germline (reference sequence). Trimming removed 2 bases from V and 4 bases from J, with 8 bases in between. The CDR3 protein is CASSLRGITEAFF. CDR3 nucleotide sequence: TGTGCCAGCAGTTTAAGGGGGATCACTGAAGCTTTCTTT.